The 14 T cell receptor beta chains given below trace back to one sample, sequenced in a study of graft-versus-host responses after intestinal transplantation. Their antigens are not known. Here immunoSEQ multiplex PCR was the method, and the copy in TCRdb shows in-frame clones only, minus some. The data show more than 65,000 clones, roughly 84% seen once. The sample in question was unstimulated CD4+ T cells sorted from spleen or lymph node cells, obtained before transplant. Receptor source: a human donor who was the organ donor for an intestinal transplant.

This rearrangement joins TRBV5-4 to TRBJ1-2; TRBD1 matches 11 bases. The trim removed 4 bases at V and 8 bases at J, leaving 10 bases unmatched. Germline loops: CDR1 SGHNT, CDR2 YYREEE (reference sequence). The CDR3 extends over 15 amino acids. CDR3 DNA sequence: TGTGCCAGCAGCATAAGCCGGGGACAGGGGGACGGCTACACCTTC. It specifies CASSISRGQGDGYTF.

The chain joins TRBV28 to TRBJ1-1; 8 bases map to TRBD1. Germline V gives CDR1 MDHEN, CDR2 SYDVKM. Trimming cost V 10 bases and J 5 bases; bases outside gene matches: 9. The CDR3 contains 13 residues. The CDR3 reads CANRGGLGTEAFF. The DNA for the CDR3 is TGTGCCAACAGGGGGGGGCTTGGGACTGAAGCTTTCTTT.

This chain uses TRBV5-6 with TRBJ2-3, with TRBD2 matching 7 bases. Losses at the gene ends were 1 base for V and 1 base for J; bases not matched to a gene: 0. CDR1 is SGHDT and CDR2 is YYEEEE in the germline V gene. This CDR3 spans 14 amino acids. This CDR3 is CASSLRGGTDTQYF. CDR3 coding DNA: TGTGCCAGCAGCTTGCGGGGGGGCACAGATACGCAGTATTTT.

The chain combines TRBV5-8 with TRBJ1-2, with TRBD1 identical over 7 bases. The CDR3 has 15 amino acids. Germline V gives CDR1 SGHTS, CDR2 YDEGEE. V was pared by 0 bases and J by 3 bases, with 5 bases of the junction left unmatched. The CDR3 DNA follows: TGTGCCAGCAGCTTGGGACAGGGAGTATACTATGGCTACACCTTC. Translated, it gives CASSLGQGVYYGYTF.

The rearrangement links TRBV15 to TRBJ1-6; D remains ambiguous. Trimming removed 6 bases from V and 9 bases from J, with 15 bases in between. The CDR3 covers 14 residues. The germline V gene encodes CDR1 LNHNV and CDR2 YYDKDF (reference sequence). CDR3 in amino acids: CATRSGRVGSPLHF. The CDR3 bases are TGTGCCACCAGGTCGGGGAGGGTCGGTTCACCCCTCCACTTT.

The count of this clone is one. The rearrangement links TRBV19 to TRBJ2-5, with 8 bases that match TRBD1. CDR1 and CDR2 (germline): LNHDA, SQIVND (reference sequence). CDR3 length equals 14 residues. The V segment lost 3 bases and the J segment 5 bases; nucleotides outside the gene matches: 5. CDR3 sequence: CASSIQGAGETQYF. The CDR3 DNA is TGTGCCAGTAGTATTCAGGGGGCGGGGGAGACCCAGTACTTC.

V gene TRBV5-1 combines with J gene TRBJ2-7; 7 nucleotides match TRBD2. The V gene end was trimmed by 7 bases and the J gene end by 3 bases; junction bases not matched to a gene: 16. Looked up from germline, CDR1 is SGHRS and CDR2 is YFSETQ. This CDR3 region has 16 residues. The chain's CDR3 is CASLPGGGKPDYEQYV. Here the CDR3 DNA reads TGCGCCAGCCTCCCCGGGGGAGGGAAGCCCGACTACGAGCAGTACGTC.

This sequence joins TRBV27 and TRBJ1-1, with D possibly being TRBD1 (6 bases). The CDR3 runs to 13 residues. The V gene lost 2 bases and the J gene lost 6 bases, with 10 bases spanning the gap. CDR1 is MNHEY and CDR2 is SMNVEV in the germline V gene (reference sequence). CDR3 coding DNA: TGTGCCAGCAGTTTAGCGGGGGGCTCTGAAGCTTTCTTT. Translating gives CASSLAGGSEAFF.

This chain joins TRBV28 and TRBJ1-1; D is uncertain. CDR1 is MDHEN and CDR2 is SYDVKM in the germline V gene. V was trimmed by 6 bases and J by 10 bases, leaving 12 bases between them. This CDR3 has 11 amino acids. CDR3 sequence (DNA): TGTGCCAGCAGAAATAAAGGAGGAGCTTTCTTT. Encoded protein: CASRNKGGAFF.

The V gene is TRBV25-1, the J gene TRBJ2-1, with a possible D match to TRBD1 (6 bases). Trimming cost V 3 bases and J 6 bases, with 12 bases left between them. Germline V gene data show CDR1 as MGHDK and CDR2 as SYGVNS. This CDR3 has 14 amino acids. The CDR3 sequence is CASSEVRDTNEQFF. The CDR3 coding sequence is TGTGCCAGCAGTGAGGTCCGGGACACCAATGAGCAGTTCTTC.

The V call is TRBV28, the J call TRBJ1-2; the D is unclear. Germline V gene sequence: CDR1 MDHEN, CDR2 SYDVKM. V shed 3 bases and J shed 7 bases, with 15 bases lying between them. The CDR3 is 14 amino acids. The CDR3 DNA reads TGTGCCAGCAGTTTCGCAACAGCCCTTTTTGGCTACACCTTC. Translation: CASSFATALFGYTF.

The chain combines TRBV4-1 with TRBJ1-1; D remains ambiguous. Germline CDR1 is MGHRA and CDR2 is YSYEKL. V lost 1 base and J 5 bases, leaving 17 bases between the germline ends. The CDR3 is 16 residues long. CDR3 in DNA: TGCGCCAGCAGCCAAGCACAACGCAGAGGGAGGACTGAAGCTTTCTTT. Translation: CASSQAQRRGRTEAFF.

The V and J genes are TRBV6-1 and TRBJ1-6, with a possible D match to TRBD1 (5 bases). This CDR3 contains 14 residues. V lost 3 bases and J 9 bases, leaving 12 bases between the germline ends. The germline gives CDR1 MNHNS, CDR2 SASEGT. The CDR3 bases are TGTGCCAGCAGTGATGGGGCAAGAGGTTCACCCCTCCACTTT. Translation gives CASSDGARGSPLHF.

Regarding this clone: Distinct nucleotide sequences in the sample also encode this CDR3. The chain combines TRBV6-5 with TRBJ1-1; no reliable D call. This CDR3 has 13 residues. V was cut by 7 bases and J by 6 bases, with 15 bases left in between. The germline CDR1 and CDR2 sequences are MNHEY and SVGAGI. This chain's CDR3 is CASKHEGRAEAFF. CDR3 sequence (DNA): TGTGCCAGCAAACACGAGGGAAGGGCTGAAGCTTTCTTT.